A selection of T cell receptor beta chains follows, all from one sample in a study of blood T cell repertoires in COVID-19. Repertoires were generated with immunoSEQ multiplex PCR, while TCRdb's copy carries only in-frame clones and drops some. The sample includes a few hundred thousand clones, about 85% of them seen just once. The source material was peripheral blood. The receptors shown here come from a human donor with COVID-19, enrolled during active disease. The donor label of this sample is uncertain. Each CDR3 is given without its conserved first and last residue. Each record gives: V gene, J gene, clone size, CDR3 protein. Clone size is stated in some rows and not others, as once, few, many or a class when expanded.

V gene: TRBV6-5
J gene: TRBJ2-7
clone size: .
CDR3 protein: ASRPAAGDNEQY

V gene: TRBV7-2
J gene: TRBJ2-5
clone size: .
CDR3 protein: ASSLGLAGYRQETQY

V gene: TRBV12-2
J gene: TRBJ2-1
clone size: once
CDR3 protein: ASRSERQAQYNEQF

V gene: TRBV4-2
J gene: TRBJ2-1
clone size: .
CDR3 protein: ASSQNPPGQVYNEQF

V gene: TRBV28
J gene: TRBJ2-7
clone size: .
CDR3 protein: ASSSHSGSSYEQY

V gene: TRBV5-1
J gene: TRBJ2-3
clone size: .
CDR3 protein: ASSRTSEREDTQY

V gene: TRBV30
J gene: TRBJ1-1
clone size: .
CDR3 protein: AWSDFSRGGTEAF

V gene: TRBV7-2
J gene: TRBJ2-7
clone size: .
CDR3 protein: ASRVRQGAGEQY

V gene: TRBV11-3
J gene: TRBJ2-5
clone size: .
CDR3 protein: ASSKEGGQETQY

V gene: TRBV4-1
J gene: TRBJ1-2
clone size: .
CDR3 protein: ASSQDKAARYT